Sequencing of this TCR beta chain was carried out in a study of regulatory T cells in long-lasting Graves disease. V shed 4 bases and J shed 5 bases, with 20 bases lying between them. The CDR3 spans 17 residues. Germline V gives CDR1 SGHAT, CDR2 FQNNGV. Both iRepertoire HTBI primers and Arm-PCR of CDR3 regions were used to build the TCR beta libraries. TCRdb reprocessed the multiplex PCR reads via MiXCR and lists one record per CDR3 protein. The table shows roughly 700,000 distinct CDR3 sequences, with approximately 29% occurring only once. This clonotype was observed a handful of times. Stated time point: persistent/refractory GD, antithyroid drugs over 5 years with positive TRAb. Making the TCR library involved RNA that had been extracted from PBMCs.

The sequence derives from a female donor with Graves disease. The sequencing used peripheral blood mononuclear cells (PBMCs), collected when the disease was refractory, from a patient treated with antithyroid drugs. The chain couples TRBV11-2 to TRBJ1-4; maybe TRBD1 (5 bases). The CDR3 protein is CASSSTTTAKGNEKLFF. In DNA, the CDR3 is TGTGCCAGCAGCTCGACCACAACGGCCAAGGGGAATGAAAAACTGTTTTTT.